This T cell receptor (beta chain) is from a study of OX40 agonist ivuxolimab in advanced cancers. Study-level background: Subjects had a mean age of roughly 60 years, with a range of roughly 20 to 79; just over 80% were male.

Study findings and constraints: On average, a greater number of expanded clones characterised CD8+ T cells relative to CD4+.

Only in-frame clones appear in the TCRdb table, and some are missing; sequencing was by immunoSEQ multiplex PCR. The repertoire has some 80,000 clones, 86% of them found once; the top ten carry roughly 2%. Notes on this clone: What it recognizes is unknown.

The junction had 2 bases not matched to a gene; V was cut back by 3 bases and J by 3 bases. The CDR3 contains 14 residues. Germline CDR1 and CDR2: SGHRS and YFSETQ. The source of this sequence is an adult with an advanced solid tumor such as melanoma, head and neck, liver or kidney cancer. The chain links TRBV5-1 to TRBJ1-3; 8 positions match TRBD1. Material: CD4+ or CD8+ T cells sorted from blood, obtained in a trial of the OX40 agonist ivuxolimab. The CDR3 sequence: CASSSGTGGNTIYF. The CDR3 DNA is TGCGCCAGCAGCTCCGGGACAGGTGGAAACACCATATATTTT.